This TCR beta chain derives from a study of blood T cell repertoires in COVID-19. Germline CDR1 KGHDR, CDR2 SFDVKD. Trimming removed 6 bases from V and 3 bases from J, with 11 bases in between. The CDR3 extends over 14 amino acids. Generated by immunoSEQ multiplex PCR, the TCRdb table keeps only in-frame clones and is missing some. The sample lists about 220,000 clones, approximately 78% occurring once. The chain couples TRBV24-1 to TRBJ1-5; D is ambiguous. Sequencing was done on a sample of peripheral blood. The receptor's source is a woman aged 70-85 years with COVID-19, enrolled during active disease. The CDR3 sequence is CATSIGGNNQPQHF. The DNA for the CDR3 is TGTGCCACCAGTATCGGAGGTAACAATCAGCCCCAGCATTTT.